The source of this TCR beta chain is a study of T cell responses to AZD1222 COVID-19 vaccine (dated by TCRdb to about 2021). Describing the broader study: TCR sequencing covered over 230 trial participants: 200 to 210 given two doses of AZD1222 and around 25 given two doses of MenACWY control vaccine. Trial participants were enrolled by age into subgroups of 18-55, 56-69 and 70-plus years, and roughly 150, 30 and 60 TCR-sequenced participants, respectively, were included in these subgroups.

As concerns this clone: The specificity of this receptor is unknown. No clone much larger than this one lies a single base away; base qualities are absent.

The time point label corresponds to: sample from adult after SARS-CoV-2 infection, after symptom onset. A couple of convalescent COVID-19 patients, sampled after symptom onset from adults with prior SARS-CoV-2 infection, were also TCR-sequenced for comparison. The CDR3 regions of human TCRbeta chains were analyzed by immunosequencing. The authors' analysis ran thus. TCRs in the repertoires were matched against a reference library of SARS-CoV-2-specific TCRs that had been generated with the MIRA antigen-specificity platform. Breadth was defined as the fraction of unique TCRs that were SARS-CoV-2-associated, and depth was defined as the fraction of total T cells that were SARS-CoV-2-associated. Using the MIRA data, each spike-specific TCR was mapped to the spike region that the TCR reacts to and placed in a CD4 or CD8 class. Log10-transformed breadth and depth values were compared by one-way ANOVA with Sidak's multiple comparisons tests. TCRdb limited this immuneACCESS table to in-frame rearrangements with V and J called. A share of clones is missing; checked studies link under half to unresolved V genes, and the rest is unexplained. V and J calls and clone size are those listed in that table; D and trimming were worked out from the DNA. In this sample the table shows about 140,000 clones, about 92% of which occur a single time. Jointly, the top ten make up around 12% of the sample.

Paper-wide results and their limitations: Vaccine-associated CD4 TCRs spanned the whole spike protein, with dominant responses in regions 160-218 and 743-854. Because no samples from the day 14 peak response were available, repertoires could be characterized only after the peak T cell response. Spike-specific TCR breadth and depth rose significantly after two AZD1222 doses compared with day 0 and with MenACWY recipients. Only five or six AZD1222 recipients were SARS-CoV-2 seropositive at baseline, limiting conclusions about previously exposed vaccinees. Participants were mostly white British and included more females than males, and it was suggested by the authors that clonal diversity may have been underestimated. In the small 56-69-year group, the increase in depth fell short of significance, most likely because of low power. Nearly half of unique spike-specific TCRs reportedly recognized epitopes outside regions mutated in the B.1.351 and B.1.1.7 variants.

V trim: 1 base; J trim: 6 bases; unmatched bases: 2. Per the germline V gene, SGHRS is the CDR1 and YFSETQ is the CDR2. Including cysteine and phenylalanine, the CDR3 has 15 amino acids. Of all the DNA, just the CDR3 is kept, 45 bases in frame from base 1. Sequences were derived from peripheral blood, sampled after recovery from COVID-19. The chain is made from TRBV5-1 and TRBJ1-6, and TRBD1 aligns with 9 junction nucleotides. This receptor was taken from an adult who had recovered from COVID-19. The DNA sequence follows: TGCGCCAGCAGCTTGTCGGGACAGGGTAATTCACCCCTCCACTTT. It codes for CASSLSGQGNSPLHF.